Listed below are T cell receptor beta chains from one sample, sequenced in a study of T cell repertoires in cytomegalovirus infection. No antigen is known for these receptors. TCRdb called the reads again in MiXCR, with one record for every CDR3 protein. The sample holds more than 85,000 distinct CDR3 sequences, less than 30% seen once. Sequencing was performed on CD8+ T cells from cultured PBMCs, taken from culture after CMV antigen stimulation. Source of these receptors: a human donor in good health (CMV status not recorded). Some clones in this sample may be carry-over from other donors' samples. The CDR3 runs from the conserved cysteine through the conserved F or W. The D gene is left open where the match is weak. Size is omitted from some rows. Given values are once, few, many or a class for expanded clones.

clone_size	v_call	d_call	j_call	cdr3_nt	cdr3_aa
many	TRBV7-8	TRBD1	TRBJ1-2	TGTGCCAGCAGCACCCTAAGAGGACAGGGGGTAGATCTTTATGGCTACACCTTC	CASSTLRGQGVDLYGYTF
many	TRBV29-1	-	TRBJ2-3	TGCAGCGTTGTTGGAGGGCTCAGCACAGATACGCAGTATTTT	CSVVGGLSTDTQYF
-	TRBV9	-	TRBJ2-5	TGTGCCAGCAGCGTAGAAGGGTTTCAAGAGACCCAGTACTTC	CASSVEGFQETQYF
-	TRBV29-1	TRBD2	TRBJ2-5	TGCAGCGTTGAAAGGCGGGGGAGTCTCGGGGAGACCCAGTACTTC	CSVERRGSLGETQYF
many	TRBV7-9	TRBD1	TRBJ2-5	TGTGCCAGCAGCTCTACAGGGGGAGCGGAGACCCAGTACTTC	CASSSTGGAETQYF
-	TRBV27	-	TRBJ1-5	TGTGCCACAGGGGTCAATCAGCCCCAGCATTTT	CATGVNQPQHF
-	TRBV6-2/TRBV6-3	-	TRBJ2-2	TGTGCCAGCAGTTACTCGACCCTAGCGTTCACCGGGGAGCTGTTTTTT	CASSYSTLAFTGELFF
many	TRBV7-9	-	TRBJ1-5	TGTGCCAGCAGCTTAGGCAATCAGCCCCAGCATTTT	CASSLGNQPQHF
few	TRBV19	-	TRBJ1-1	TGTGCCAGTAGTATAGGGGCAGGCTTGAACACTGAAGCTTTCTTT	CASSIGAGLNTEAFF
-	TRBV12-3/TRBV12-4	-	TRBJ1-2	TGTGCCAGCAGCCCGGCGGGGGTTTCCTATGGCTACACCTTC	CASSPAGVSYGYTF
many	TRBV7-6	TRBD1	TRBJ1-2	TGTGCCAGCAGCTTAGTTGAGGGGGCGCTTGGCTATGGCTACACCTTC	CASSLVEGALGYGYTF
-	TRBV19	-	TRBJ1-2	TGTGCCAGTAGATCGGGTTTGGGCTATGGCTACACCTTC	CASRSGLGYGYTF
few	TRBV7-9	-	TRBJ1-1	TGTGCCAGCAGCTTTTTGGAAGCTTTCTTT	CASSFLEAFF
-	TRBV2	-	TRBJ1-1	TGTGCCAGCAGTGTCGGGACGCTCACTGAAGCTTTCTTT	CASSVGTLTEAFF
-	TRBV6-6	-	TRBJ2-1	TGTGCCAGCAGTTACAGCGACTCCTCGACTAGGGGAGGATACAATGAGCAGTTCTTC	CASSYSDSSTRGGYNEQFF
-	TRBV5-1	-	TRBJ1-1	TGCGCCAGCAGCTTGGAGACAGAGATGAACACTGAAGCTTTCTTT	CASSLETEMNTEAFF
-	TRBV27	-	TRBJ1-5	TGTGCCAGCGGGCGACTCAATCAGCCCCAGCATTTT	CASGRLNQPQHF
-	TRBV5-6	-	TRBJ2-2	TGTGCCAGCAGCGTACAGAACACCGGGGAGCTGTTTTTT	CASSVQNTGELFF
few	TRBV7-6	-	TRBJ2-2	TGTGCCAGCAGCACTGGAAGGGGTCCCGGGGAGCTGTTTTTT	CASSTGRGPGELFF
few	TRBV15	TRBD1	TRBJ2-1	TGTGCCACCAGCACCGGACAGGGTAGCACCTACAATGAGCAGTTCTTC	CATSTGQGSTYNEQFF
-	TRBV9	-	TRBJ2-3	TGTGCCAGCAGCGTAGCGGGGGCGGGCACAGATACGCAGTATTTT	CASSVAGAGTDTQYF
-	TRBV11-2	-	TRBJ1-5	TGTGCCAGCAGCCACGGGCCCTGGGCCCAGCCCCAGCATTTT	CASSHGPWAQPQHF
few	TRBV19	TRBD1	TRBJ1-5	TGTGCCAGTAGTATAATGACAGGGAGCAATCAGCCCCAGCATTTT	CASSIMTGSNQPQHF
many	TRBV7-9	TRBD1	TRBJ1-1	TGTGCCAGCAGCCCCCTTCCGGGACAGGGGAATGGGAAAGCTTTCTTT	CASSPLPGQGNGKAFF
-	TRBV6-5	-	TRBJ2-1	TGTGCCACCTATGGGAGTATCTACAATGAGCAGTTCTTC	CATYGSIYNEQFF
-	TRBV7-2	TRBD1	TRBJ2-4	TGTGCCAGCAGCTTAGTACCGGACAGGATGGGGGACATTCAGTACTTC	CASSLVPDRMGDIQYF
-	TRBV2	-	TRBJ1-2	TGTGCCAAGGGTTCAGGCGATCGCTATGGCTACACCTTC	CAKGSGDRYGYTF
-	TRBV2	-	TRBJ1-3	TGTGCCAGCAAACAGGTTTCTGACTCTGGAAACACCATATATTTT	CASKQVSDSGNTIYF
-	TRBV28	TRBD2	TRBJ2-3	TGTGCCAGCAGCCCCTTCCCGGGCGGGGGGGCAACAGATACGCAGTATTTT	CASSPFPGGGATDTQYF
few	TRBV27	-	TRBJ1-3	TGTGCCAGCAGTCCCCTAGACTGGAGCTCTGGAAACACCATATATTTT	CASSPLDWSSGNTIYF
few	TRBV5-4	-	TRBJ2-7	TGTGCCAGCAGCCCCGAGGACACGAGTTCGGAGCAGTACTTC	CASSPEDTSSEQYF
-	TRBV5-1	-	TRBJ1-2	TGCGCCAGCAGCTTGGATAGGGGCGCCGGCTATGGCTACACCTTC	CASSLDRGAGYGYTF
many	TRBV12-3/TRBV12-4	-	TRBJ1-1	TGTGCCAGCAGTTTAGGGGGGGGAACTGAAGCTTTCTTT	CASSLGGGTEAFF
many	TRBV11-2	-	TRBJ2-3	TGTGCCAGCAGCTTAGCTGGGCCTAGCACAGATACGCAGTATTTT	CASSLAGPSTDTQYF
-	TRBV7-3	-	TRBJ2-2	TGTGCCAGCAGCTCGAATTCCGGGGCCTACACCGGGGAGCTGTTTTTT	CASSSNSGAYTGELFF
many	TRBV3-1	-	TRBJ1-1	TGTGCCAGCAGCCAAGAGGGGGGGTCGAACACTGAAGCTTTCTTT	CASSQEGGSNTEAFF
-	TRBV6-6	-	TRBJ1-2	TGTGCCAGCAGTTACGACAGAAACTATGGCTACACCTTC	CASSYDRNYGYTF
-	TRBV7-1	TRBD1	TRBJ1-4	TGTGCCAGCAGCGGGGACAGGGGACGCGAAAAACTGTTTTTT	CASSGDRGREKLFF
-	TRBV11-1	TRBD1	TRBJ2-7	TGTGCCAGCAAAGACAGGGCCAGCGAGCAGTACTTC	CASKDRASEQYF
few	TRBV18	-	TRBJ2-3	TGTGCCAGCTCACGAGGACTCTACACAGATACGCAGTATTTT	CASSRGLYTDTQYF
few	TRBV4-1	-	TRBJ1-2	TGCGCCAGCAGCCAAGATGGCTATGGCTACACCTTC	CASSQDGYGYTF